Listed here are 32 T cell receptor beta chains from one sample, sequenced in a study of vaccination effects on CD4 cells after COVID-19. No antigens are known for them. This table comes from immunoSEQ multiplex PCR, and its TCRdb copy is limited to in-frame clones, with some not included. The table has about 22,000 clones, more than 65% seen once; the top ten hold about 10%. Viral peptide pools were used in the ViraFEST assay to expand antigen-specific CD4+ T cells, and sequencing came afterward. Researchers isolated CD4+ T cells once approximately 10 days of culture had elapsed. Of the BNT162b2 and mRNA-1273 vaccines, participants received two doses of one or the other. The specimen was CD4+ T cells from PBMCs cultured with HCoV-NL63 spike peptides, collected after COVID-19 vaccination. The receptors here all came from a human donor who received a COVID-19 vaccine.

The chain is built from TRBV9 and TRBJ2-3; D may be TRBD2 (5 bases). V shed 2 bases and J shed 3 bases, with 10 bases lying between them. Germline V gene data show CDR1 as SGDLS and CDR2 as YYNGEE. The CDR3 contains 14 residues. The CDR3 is CASSVGLATDTQYF. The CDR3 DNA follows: TGTGCCAGCAGCGTTGGGCTAGCTACAGATACGCAGTATTTT.

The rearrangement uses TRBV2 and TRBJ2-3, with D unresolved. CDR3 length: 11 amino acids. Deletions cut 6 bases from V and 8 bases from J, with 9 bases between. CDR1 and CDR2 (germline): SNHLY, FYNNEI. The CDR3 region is CASSARVTQYF. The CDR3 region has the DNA TGTGCCAGCAGCGCCCGGGTTACGCAGTATTTT.

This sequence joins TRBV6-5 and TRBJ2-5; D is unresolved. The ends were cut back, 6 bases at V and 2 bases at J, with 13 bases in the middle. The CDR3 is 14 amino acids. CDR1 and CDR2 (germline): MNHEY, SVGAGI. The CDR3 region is CASRRSQHQETQYF. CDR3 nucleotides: TGTGCCAGCAGGAGGTCGCAGCATCAAGAGACCCAGTACTTC.

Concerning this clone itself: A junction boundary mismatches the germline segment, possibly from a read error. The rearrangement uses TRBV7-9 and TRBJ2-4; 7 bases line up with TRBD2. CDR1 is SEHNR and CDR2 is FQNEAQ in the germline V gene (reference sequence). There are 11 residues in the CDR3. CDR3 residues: CAGREGSIQYF. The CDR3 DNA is TGTGCCGGCAGGGAGGGTAGCATTCAGTACTTC.

The CDR3 region is CASSPQGGRGGNEQFF. The CDR3 DNA reads as TGTGCCAGCAGCCCACAAGGGGGTAGGGGGGGCAATGAGCAGTTCTTC. The chain recombines TRBV7-2 with TRBJ2-1, with D possibly matching TRBD2 (7 bases). V was trimmed by 5 bases and J by 6 bases, leaving 20 bases between them. Looked up from germline, CDR1 is SGHTA and CDR2 is FQGNSA. The CDR3 runs to 16 residues.

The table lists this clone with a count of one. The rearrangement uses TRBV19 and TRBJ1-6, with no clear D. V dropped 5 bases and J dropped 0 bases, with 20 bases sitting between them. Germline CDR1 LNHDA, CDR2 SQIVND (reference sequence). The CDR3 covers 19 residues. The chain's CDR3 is CASSPSPGTPSSYNSPLHF. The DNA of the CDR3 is TGTGCCAGTAGTCCCTCCCCGGGTACACCGAGCTCCTATAATTCACCCCTCCACTTT. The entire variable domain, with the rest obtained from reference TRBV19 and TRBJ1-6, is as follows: DGGITQSPKYLFRKEGQNVTLSCEQNLNHDAMYWYRQDPGQGLRLIYYSQIVNDFQKGDIAEGYSVSREKKESFPLTVTSAQKNPTAFYLCASSPSPGTPSSYNSPLHFGNGTRLTVT.

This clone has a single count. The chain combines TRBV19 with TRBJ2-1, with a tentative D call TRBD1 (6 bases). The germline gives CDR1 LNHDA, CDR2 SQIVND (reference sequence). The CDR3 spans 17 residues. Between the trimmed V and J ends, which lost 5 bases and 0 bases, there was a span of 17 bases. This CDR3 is CASSPGFRGSSYNEQFF. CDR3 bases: TGTGCCAGTAGTCCGGGGTTTAGGGGGAGCTCCTACAATGAGCAGTTCTTC.

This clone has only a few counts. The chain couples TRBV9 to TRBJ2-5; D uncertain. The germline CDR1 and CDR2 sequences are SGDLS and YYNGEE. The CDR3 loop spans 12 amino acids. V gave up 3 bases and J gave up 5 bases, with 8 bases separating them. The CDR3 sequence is CASSGMPETQYF. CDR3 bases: TGTGCCAGCAGCGGAATGCCGGAGACCCAGTACTTC.

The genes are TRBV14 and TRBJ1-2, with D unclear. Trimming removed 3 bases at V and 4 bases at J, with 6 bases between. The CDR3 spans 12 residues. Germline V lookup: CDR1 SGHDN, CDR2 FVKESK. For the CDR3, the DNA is TGTGCCAGCAGCCAGAGGACCTATGGCTACACCTTC. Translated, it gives CASSQRTYGYTF. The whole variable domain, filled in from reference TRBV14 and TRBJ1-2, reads EAGVTQFPSHSVIEKGQTVTLRCDPISGHDNLYWYRRVMGKEIKFLLHFVKESKQDESGMPNNRFLAERTGGTYSTLKVQPAELEDSGVYFCASSQRTYGYTFGSGTRLTVV.

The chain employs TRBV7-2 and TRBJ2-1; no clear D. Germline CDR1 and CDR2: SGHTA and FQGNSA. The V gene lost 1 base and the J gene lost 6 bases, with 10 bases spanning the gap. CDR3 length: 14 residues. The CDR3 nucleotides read TGTGCCAGCAGCTTAGGCGGCCACTCCAATGAGCAGTTCTTC. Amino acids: CASSLGGHSNEQFF.

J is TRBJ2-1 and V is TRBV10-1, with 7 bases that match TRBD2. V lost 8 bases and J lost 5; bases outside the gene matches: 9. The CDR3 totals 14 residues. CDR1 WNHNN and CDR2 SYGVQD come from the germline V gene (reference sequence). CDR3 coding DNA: TGCGCCAGCCTTGCGGGGGAGACTAACAATGAGCAGTTCTTC. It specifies CASLAGETNNEQFF.

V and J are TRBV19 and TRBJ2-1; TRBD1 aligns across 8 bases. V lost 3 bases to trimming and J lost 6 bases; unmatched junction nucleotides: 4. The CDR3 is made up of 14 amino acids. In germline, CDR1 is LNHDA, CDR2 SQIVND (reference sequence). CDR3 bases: TGTGCCAGTAGTATGGGACAGGCTAGCAATGAGCAGTTCTTC. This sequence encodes CASSMGQASNEQFF.

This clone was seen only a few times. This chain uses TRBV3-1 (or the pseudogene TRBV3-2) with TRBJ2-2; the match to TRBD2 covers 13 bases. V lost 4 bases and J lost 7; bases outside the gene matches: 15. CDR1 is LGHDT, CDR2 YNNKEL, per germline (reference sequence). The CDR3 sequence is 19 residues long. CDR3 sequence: CASSPYRTSGSVTVGELFF. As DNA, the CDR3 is TGTGCCAGCAGCCCTTACCGGACTAGCGGGAGTGTAACGGTCGGGGAGCTGTTTTTT.

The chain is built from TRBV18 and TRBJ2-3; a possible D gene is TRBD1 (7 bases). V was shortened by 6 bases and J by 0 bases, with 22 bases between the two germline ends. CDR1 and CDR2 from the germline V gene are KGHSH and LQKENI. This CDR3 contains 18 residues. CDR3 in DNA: TGTGCCAGCTCTCTTGACCGGACAGGAGGGACCAGCACAGATACGCAGTATTTT. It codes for CASSLDRTGGTSTDTQYF.

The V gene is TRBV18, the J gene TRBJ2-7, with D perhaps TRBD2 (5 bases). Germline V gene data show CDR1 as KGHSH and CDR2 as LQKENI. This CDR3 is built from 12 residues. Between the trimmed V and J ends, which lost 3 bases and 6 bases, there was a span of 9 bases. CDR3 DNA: TGTGCCAGCTCACCGAATGAGGGCGAGCAGTACTTC. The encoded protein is CASSPNEGEQYF.

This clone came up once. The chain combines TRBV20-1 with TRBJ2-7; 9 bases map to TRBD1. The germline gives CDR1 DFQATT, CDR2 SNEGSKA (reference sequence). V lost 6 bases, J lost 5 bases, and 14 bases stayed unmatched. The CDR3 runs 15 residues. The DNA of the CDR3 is TGCAGTGCGAGTAGGCTACAGGGGGCGCCCCACGAGCAGTACTTC. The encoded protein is CSASRLQGAPHEQYF.

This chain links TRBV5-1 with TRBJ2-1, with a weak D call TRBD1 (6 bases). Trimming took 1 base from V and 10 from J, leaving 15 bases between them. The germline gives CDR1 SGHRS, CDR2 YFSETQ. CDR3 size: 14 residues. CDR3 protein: CASSLPLGGDEQFF. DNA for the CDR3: TGCGCCAGCAGCTTGCCTTTAGGGGGAGACGAGCAGTTCTTC.

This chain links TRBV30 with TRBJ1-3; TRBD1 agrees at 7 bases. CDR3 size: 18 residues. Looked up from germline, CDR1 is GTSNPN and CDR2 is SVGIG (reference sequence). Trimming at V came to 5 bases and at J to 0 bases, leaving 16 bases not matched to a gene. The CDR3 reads CAWGSRGDRWFSGNTIYF. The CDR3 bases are TGTGCCTGGGGGAGTCGGGGGGACAGATGGTTCTCTGGAAACACCATATATTTT.

The CDR3 nucleotides read TGTGCCAGCAGTTACGCGCAGGGCAGTGATCAGCCCCAGCATTTT. Translation gives CASSYAQGSDQPQHF. The chain carries TRBV6-5 and TRBJ1-5, with D possibly matching TRBD1 (5 bases). The CDR3 loop spans 15 amino acids. Germline loops: CDR1 MNHEY, CDR2 SVGAGI. The V end was cut by 2 bases, the J end by 5 bases, with 13 bases between.

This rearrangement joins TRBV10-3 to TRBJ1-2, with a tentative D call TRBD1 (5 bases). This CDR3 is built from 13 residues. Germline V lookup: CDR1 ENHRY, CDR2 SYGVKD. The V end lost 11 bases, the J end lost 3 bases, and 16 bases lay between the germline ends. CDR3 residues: CAVSGTGDYGYTF. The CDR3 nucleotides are TGTGCCGTATCAGGGACGGGGGACTATGGCTACACCTTC.

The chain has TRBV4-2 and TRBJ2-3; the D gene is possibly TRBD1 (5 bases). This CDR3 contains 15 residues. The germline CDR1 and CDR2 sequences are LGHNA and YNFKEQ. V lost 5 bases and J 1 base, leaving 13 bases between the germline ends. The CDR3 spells CASSLGAYGTDTQYF. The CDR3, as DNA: TGTGCCAGCAGCTTAGGGGCATACGGCACAGATACGCAGTATTTT.

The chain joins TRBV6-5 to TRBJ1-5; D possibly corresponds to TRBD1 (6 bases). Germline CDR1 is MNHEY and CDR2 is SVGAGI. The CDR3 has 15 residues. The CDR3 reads CAGSGGAARDQPQHF. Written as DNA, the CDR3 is TGTGCGGGGTCCGGGGGGGCTGCACGAGATCAGCCCCAGCATTTT.

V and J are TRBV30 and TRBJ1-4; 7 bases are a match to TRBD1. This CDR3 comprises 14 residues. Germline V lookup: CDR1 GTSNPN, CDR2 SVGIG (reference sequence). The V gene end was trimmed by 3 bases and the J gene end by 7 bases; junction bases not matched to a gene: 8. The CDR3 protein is CAWSSSYRGEKLFF. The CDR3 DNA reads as TGTGCCTGGAGCTCTTCCTACAGGGGTGAAAAACTGTTTTTT.

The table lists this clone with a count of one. CDR3 loop: CASSLGGYEQYF. In DNA, the CDR3 is TGTGCCAGCAGTTTAGGCGGCTACGAGCAGTACTTC. V is TRBV6-5 and J is TRBJ2-7; no definite D call. V was cut by 4 bases and J by 3 bases, with 7 bases left in between. There are 12 residues in the CDR3. Germline CDR1 is MNHEY and CDR2 is SVGAGI.

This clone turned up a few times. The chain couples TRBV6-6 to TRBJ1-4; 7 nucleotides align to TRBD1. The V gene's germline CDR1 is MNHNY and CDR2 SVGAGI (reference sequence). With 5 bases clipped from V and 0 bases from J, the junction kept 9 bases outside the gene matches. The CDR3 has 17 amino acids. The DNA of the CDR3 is TGTGCCAGCAGTCATAGGACAGGAGCCTCAACTAATGAAAAACTGTTTTTT. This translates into CASSHRTGASTNEKLFF.

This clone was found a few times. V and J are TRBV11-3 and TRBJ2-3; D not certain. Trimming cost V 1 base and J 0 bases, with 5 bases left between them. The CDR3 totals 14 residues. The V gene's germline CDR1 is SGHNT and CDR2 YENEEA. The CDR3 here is CASSLGSSTDTQYF. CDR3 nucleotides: TGTGCCAGCAGCTTAGGGTCTAGCACAGATACGCAGTATTTT.

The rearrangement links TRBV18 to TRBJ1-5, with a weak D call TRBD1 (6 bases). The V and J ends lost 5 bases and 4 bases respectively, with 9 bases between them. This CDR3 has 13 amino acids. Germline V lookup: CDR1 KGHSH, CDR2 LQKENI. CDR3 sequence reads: CASSEGVNQPQHF. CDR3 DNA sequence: TGTGCCAGCTCAGAGGGGGTTAATCAGCCCCAGCATTTT.

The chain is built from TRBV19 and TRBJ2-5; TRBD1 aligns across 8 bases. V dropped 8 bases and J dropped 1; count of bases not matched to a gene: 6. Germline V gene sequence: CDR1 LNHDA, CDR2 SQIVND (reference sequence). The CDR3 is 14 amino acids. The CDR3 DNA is TGTGCCAGTTCTCCGGGACAGGTCCAAGAGACCCAGTACTTC. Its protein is CASSPGQVQETQYF.

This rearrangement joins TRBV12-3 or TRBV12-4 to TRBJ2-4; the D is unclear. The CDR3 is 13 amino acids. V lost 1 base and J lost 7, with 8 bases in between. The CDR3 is CASSLGSGNIQYF. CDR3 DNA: TGTGCCAGCAGTTTAGGGTCTGGGAACATTCAGTACTTC.

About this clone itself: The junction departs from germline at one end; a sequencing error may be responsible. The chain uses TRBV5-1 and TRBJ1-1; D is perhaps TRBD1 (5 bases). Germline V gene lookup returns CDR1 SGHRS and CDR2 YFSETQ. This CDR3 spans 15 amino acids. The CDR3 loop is CASRLDGGRDTEAFF. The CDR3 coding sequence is TGCGCCAGCAGGTTGGACGGGGGTAGGGACACTGAAGCTTTCTTT.

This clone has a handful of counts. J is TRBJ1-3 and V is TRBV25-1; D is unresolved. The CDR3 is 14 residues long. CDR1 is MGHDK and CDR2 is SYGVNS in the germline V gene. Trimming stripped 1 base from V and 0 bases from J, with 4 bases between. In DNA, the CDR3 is TGTGCCAGCAGTGAATTCAACTCTGGAAACACCATATATTTT. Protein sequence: CASSEFNSGNTIYF.

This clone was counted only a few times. The CDR3 DNA reads as TGTGCCAGCAGCCAAGGGCTGACCTCTAACTATGGCTACACCTTC. This sequence encodes CASSQGLTSNYGYTF. The V gene is TRBV3-1 (or the pseudogene TRBV3-2), the J gene TRBJ1-2, with D uncertain. Germline lookup yields CDR1 LGHDT and CDR2 YNNKEL (reference sequence). This CDR3 comprises 15 residues. Deletions cut 1 base from V and 0 bases from J, with 9 bases between.